Listed below are T cell receptor beta chains from one sample, sequenced in a study of neoadjuvant anti-PD-1 for oral cavity cancer. The data were produced by immunoSEQ multiplex PCR, yet TCRdb's version contains in-frame clones alone and is incomplete. Altogether some 14,000 clones are present, around two thirds being singletons, with the ten largest covering 2% to 2.5%. The sample here was PBMCs, taken before nivolumab (anti-PD-1) treatment. These receptors were obtained from a person aged 35-79 years with oral cavity squamous cell carcinoma. The CDR3 runs from the conserved cysteine through the conserved F or W. A D gene is named only where the DNA matches it firmly. Some rows mark clone size as missing; the rest say once, few, many or name a class of expanded clone.

V: TRBV25-1; length: 15; D: TRBD1; size: -; J: TRBJ2-5; DNA: TGTGCCAGCAGTGAATCCAGGACAGGGGGAGAGACCCAGTACTTC; CDR3: CASSESRTGGETQYF
V: TRBV5-1; length: 14; D: TRBD2; size: few; J: TRBJ2-7; DNA: TGCGCCAGCAGCTTGGCTGGACTAGTCTACGAGCAGTACTTC; CDR3: CASSLAGLVYEQYF
V: TRBV7-9; length: 15; D: TRBD2; size: -; J: TRBJ2-1; DNA: TGTGCCAGCAGCCCCGGGGGGACTAGGATGAATGAGCAGTTCTTC; CDR3: CASSPGGTRMNEQFF
V: TRBV5-4; length: 13; D: -; size: -; J: TRBJ2-4; DNA: TGTGCCAGCAGTACGGGGGCCAAAAACATTCAGTACTTC; CDR3: CASSTGAKNIQYF
V: TRBV18; length: 16; D: -; size: -; J: TRBJ2-3; DNA: TGTGCCAGCTCACCGGCGCGGTCCTCTAGCACAGATACGCAGTATTTT; CDR3: CASSPARSSSTDTQYF
V: TRBV28; length: 12; D: -; size: -; J: TRBJ2-2; DNA: TGTGCCAGCAGTGTGAGCTCCGGGGAGCTGTTTTTT; CDR3: CASSVSSGELFF
V: TRBV6-1; length: 15; D: -; size: -; J: TRBJ2-6; DNA: TGTGCCAGCAGTGACGACGTCTCTGGGGCCAACGTCCTGACTTTC; CDR3: CASSDDVSGANVLTF
V: TRBV9; length: 14; D: -; size: -; J: TRBJ2-1; DNA: TGTGCCAGCAGCGTCTTGCAAAACCCCAATGAGCAGTTCTTC; CDR3: CASSVLQNPNEQFF
V: TRBV5-1; length: 12; D: -; size: -; J: TRBJ1-1; DNA: TGCGCCAGCAGCTTACAGGGCGTTGAAGCTTTCTTT; CDR3: CASSLQGVEAFF
V: TRBV11-3; length: 15; D: -; size: -; J: TRBJ2-2; DNA: TGTGCCAGCAGCTTGTCGGTGGTGAACACCGGGGAGCTGTTTTTT; CDR3: CASSLSVVNTGELFF
V: TRBV7-2; length: 14; D: TRBD1; size: once; J: TRBJ1-1; DNA: TGTGCCAGCAGGGGTCGACAGGGGACCACTGAAGCTTTCTTT; CDR3: CASRGRQGTTEAFF
V: TRBV27; length: 15; D: -; size: -; J: TRBJ1-1; DNA: TGTGCCAGCAGTTTAGCCCCGGGGGGGTGGACTGAAGCTTTCTTT; CDR3: CASSLAPGGWTEAFF
V: TRBV11-1; length: 11; D: -; size: -; J: TRBJ2-1; DNA: TGTGCCAGCAGCTTTATGAGTGAGCAGTTCTTC; CDR3: CASSFMSEQFF
V: TRBV6-1; length: 14; D: -; size: few; J: TRBJ2-4; DNA: TGTGCCAGCTGTCAGGTCCTAGCCAAAAACATTCAGTACTTC; CDR3: CASCQVLAKNIQYF
V: TRBV10-2; length: 14; D: TRBD1; size: -; J: TRBJ1-5; DNA: TGCGCCAGCAGGTATGGACAGGGGAATCAGCCCCAGCATTTT; CDR3: CASRYGQGNQPQHF
V: TRBV19; length: 16; D: -; size: -; J: TRBJ1-5; DNA: TGTGCCAGTAGTCCCGACAGACACGTTAGCAATCAGCCCCAGCATTTT; CDR3: CASSPDRHVSNQPQHF
V: TRBV6-6; length: 14; D: -; size: -; J: TRBJ2-1; DNA: TGTGCCAGCAGTTACTCGAGGGGGGGAAATGAGCAGTTCTTC; CDR3: CASSYSRGGNEQFF
V: TRBV19; length: 16; D: TRBD1; size: few; J: TRBJ1-2; DNA: TGTGCCAGTAGTATGGTAGGACAGGGTGGCGGCTATGGCTACACCTTC; CDR3: CASSMVGQGGGYGYTF
V: TRBV27; length: 14; D: -; size: -; J: TRBJ1-2; DNA: TGTGCCAGCGGACAGACTGGGGGGAACTATGGCTACACCTTC; CDR3: CASGQTGGNYGYTF
V: TRBV28; length: 14; D: -; size: -; J: TRBJ1-4; DNA: TGTGCCAGCAGTCCCGGTGGCTCCAATGAAAAACTGTTTTTT; CDR3: CASSPGGSNEKLFF
V: TRBV19; length: 14; D: TRBD1; size: -; J: TRBJ2-7; DNA: TGTGCCAGTAGTATCGGACAGGGCTCGTACGAGCAGTACTTC; CDR3: CASSIGQGSYEQYF
V: TRBV5-1; length: 13; D: TRBD1; size: once; J: TRBJ2-5; DNA: TGCGCCAGCAGCGCCGGACAGGCGGAGACCCAGTACTTC; CDR3: CASSAGQAETQYF
V: TRBV19; length: 15; D: TRBD2; size: few; J: TRBJ2-1; DNA: TGTGCCAGTAAAGGTGGCGGGGGGGCCGAGAATGAGCAGTTCTTC; CDR3: CASKGGGGAENEQFF
V: TRBV27; length: 13; D: -; size: few; J: TRBJ2-3; DNA: TGTGCCAGCAGTTTTGCCAGGACAGATACGCAGTATTTT; CDR3: CASSFARTDTQYF
V: TRBV2; length: 14; D: TRBD1; size: few; J: TRBJ1-5; DNA: TGTGCCAGCAGTGAAAGACAGGGGAGACAGCCCCAGCATTTT; CDR3: CASSERQGRQPQHF